This is a list of T cell receptor beta chains from one sample in a study of identifying expanded T cells in peripheral blood. The protocol was immunoSEQ multiplex PCR, while the TCRdb copy is restricted to in-frame clones and leaves out a portion. The data contain approximately 120,000 clones, about nine tenths of them seen just once; the ten biggest clones take up 6.5% to 9%. The specimen sequenced was blood. The receptors derive from a person between 18 and 69 years old in good health. CDR3s include the opening cysteine and the closing phenylalanine or tryptophan. A D gene is named only where the DNA matches it firmly. Clone sizes are given selectively: once, few, many, or a class where the clone is expanded.

CDR3 length	J gene	clone size	D gene	V gene	CDR3 protein	CDR3 DNA
16	TRBJ2-3	-	-	TRBV4-2	CASSHTPVRGADTQYF	TGTGCCAGCAGCCATACTCCCGTGCGGGGCGCAGATACGCAGTATTTT
11	TRBJ2-1	-	-	TRBV28	CASSLGGEQFF	TGTGCCAGCAGTTTAGGCGGGGAGCAGTTCTTC
14	TRBJ1-2	-	-	TRBV6-5	CASSSPNRVNGYTF	TGTGCCAGCAGTTCCCCTAACAGGGTGAATGGCTACACCTTC
17	TRBJ2-7	-	-	TRBV7-9	CASSQDERLRSSYEQYF	TGTGCCAGCAGCCAAGACGAAAGGCTACGCAGCTCCTACGAGCAGTACTTC
12	TRBJ2-1	-	-	TRBV6-5	CASSRPYNEQFF	TGTGCCAGCAGTCGTCCCTACAATGAGCAGTTCTTC
13	TRBJ1-2	-	TRBD1	TRBV4-2	CASALPGTGVCTF	TGTGCCAGCGCCCTACCCGGGACAGGGGTGTGCACCTTC
12	TRBJ1-2	-	-	TRBV5-1	CASSWGQYGYTF	TGCGCCAGCAGCTGGGGCCAGTATGGCTACACCTTC
14	TRBJ1-4	-	-	TRBV13	CASSLRVSNEKLFF	TGTGCCAGCAGCTTAAGGGTGTCTAATGAAAAACTGTTTTTT
12	TRBJ2-3	-	-	TRBV15	CATSRDKDTQYF	TGTGCCACCAGCAGAGATAAGGATACGCAGTATTTT
11	TRBJ2-7	-	-	TRBV7-9	CASSVSYEQYF	TGTGCCAGCAGCGTAAGCTACGAGCAGTACTTC
17	TRBJ1-2	-	-	TRBV27	CASSLSQGTVIGDGYTF	TGTGCCAGCAGTTTATCTCAGGGAACCGTTATAGGGGATGGCTACACCTTC
16	TRBJ2-2	-	-	TRBV6-1	CASSEIWQGHHGELFF	TGTGCCAGCAGTGAAATCTGGCAGGGGCACCACGGGGAGCTGTTTTTT
12	TRBJ1-2	-	TRBD1	TRBV28	CASNQQGAGYTF	TGTGCCAGCAACCAACAGGGGGCAGGCTACACCTTC
13	TRBJ2-2	-	TRBD1	TRBV29-1	CSFDRANTGELFF	TGCAGCTTTGACAGGGCGAACACCGGGGAGCTGTTTTTT
18	TRBJ2-1	-	TRBD1	TRBV11-1	CASSRQGGQGFSYNEQFF	TGTGCCAGCAGCCGACAGGGGGGACAGGGGTTCTCCTACAATGAGCAGTTCTTC
13	TRBJ2-5	-	-	TRBV5-1	CASSLVAPETQYF	TGCGCCAGCAGCTTGGTGGCCCCAGAGACCCAGTACTTC
15	TRBJ2-1	-	TRBD2	TRBV5-1	CASSDGLAGPLGQFF	TGCGCCAGCAGCGACGGACTAGCGGGGCCTTTGGGGCAGTTCTTC
16	TRBJ2-2	-	-	TRBV27	CASSSSRQANTGELFF	TGTGCCAGCAGTTCATCGAGACAGGCTAACACCGGGGAGCTGTTTTTT
15	TRBJ1-2	-	TRBD1	TRBV10-3	CAISETKGQENGYTF	TGTGCCATCAGTGAGACTAAGGGACAGGAGAATGGCTACACCTTC
13	TRBJ1-1	-	-	TRBV19	CASSIGGGREAFF	TGTGCCAGTAGTATAGGCGGGGGGCGCGAAGCTTTCTTT
14	TRBJ1-1	-	-	TRBV28	CASSLYRLNTEAFF	TGTGCCAGCAGTTTATACAGGCTGAACACTGAAGCTTTCTTT
11	TRBJ1-1	-	-	TRBV6-6	CASMPVIEAFF	TGTGCCAGCATGCCCGTGATTGAAGCTTTCTTT
13	TRBJ2-3	-	-	TRBV5-6	CASSQTGTDTQYF	TGTGCCAGCAGCCAGACAGGCACAGATACGCAGTATTTT
14	TRBJ1-1	once	-	TRBV11-1	CASSQRTVNTEAFF	TGTGCCAGCAGCCAGAGGACAGTGAACACTGAAGCTTTCTTT
15	TRBJ2-1	few	TRBD2	TRBV10-1	CASYPGSGRGNEQFF	TGCGCCAGCTACCCGGGAAGCGGGAGAGGTAATGAGCAGTTCTTC
18	TRBJ2-1	-	TRBD2	TRBV7-7	CASSLILAGGPTYNEQFF	TGTGCCAGCAGCTTAATACTAGCGGGGGGCCCCACCTACAATGAGCAGTTCTTC
12	TRBJ1-4	-	-	TRBV29-1	CSVGREDEKLFF	TGCAGCGTTGGGAGGGAGGATGAAAAACTGTTTTTT
14	TRBJ1-6	-	-	TRBV27	CASSLGGYNSPLHF	TGTGCCAGCAGTTTAGGCGGGTATAATTCACCCCTCCACTTT
13	TRBJ2-7	-	TRBD2	TRBV6-1	CASSDLAGVEQYF	TGTGCCAGCAGTGACCTAGCGGGAGTAGAGCAGTACTTC
17	TRBJ2-2	-	-	TRBV11-2	CASSLDLSLSNTGELFF	TGTGCCAGCAGCTTAGACCTCAGTTTGTCGAACACCGGGGAGCTGTTTTTT
13	TRBJ2-1	once	TRBD1	TRBV29-1	CSAAGQGVNEQFF	TGCAGCGCCGCTGGACAGGGGGTAAATGAGCAGTTCTTC
13	TRBJ1-2	-	TRBD1	TRBV7-9	CASSLPQGYGYTF	TGTGCCAGCAGCTTACCACAGGGGTACGGCTACACCTTC
13	TRBJ2-2	-	-	TRBV4-3	CASSSRVAGELFF	TGCGCCAGCAGCTCAAGGGTCGCCGGGGAGCTGTTTTTT